This T cell receptor (beta chain) derives from a study of T cells in Graves' hyperthyroidism and ophthalmopathy. In the study overall: Pretreatment peripheral blood was obtained at initial diagnosis. Study-wide points: Ophthalmopathy was identified by the model a median approximately six months ahead of onset.

A lack of ophthalmopathy progression within 18 months defined stable Graves' hyperthyroidism. RNA transcripts yielded amplified TCR beta CDR3 regions. The study used the HTBI primer set for a first-round RT-PCR of the TCR CDR3. TCRdb independently ran MiXCR on the multiplex PCR reads; one entry per CDR3 protein. The repertoire has 650,000 to 750,000 distinct CDR3 sequences, 12% to 15% of them found once; the top ten carry about 9.4%. To note about this clonotype: The antigen is undetermined.

V gave up 4 bases and J gave up 6 bases, with 13 bases separating them. Germline CDR1 reads DFQATT; CDR2 reads SNEGSKA (reference sequence). The CDR3 is 13 residues long. This rearrangement joins TRBV20-1 to TRBJ2-1; D is perhaps TRBD2 (6 bases). Material for sequencing was blood. This receptor was taken from a woman in her late teens or twenties with Graves' hyperthyroidism. The CDR3, as DNA: TGCAGTGCTACGTGGGCGGGAATCAATGAGCAGTTCTTC. Its protein product is CSATWAGINEQFF.